This section outlines one T cell receptor beta chain sequence together with its context. Its antigen is not yet known. Germline is not matched at one junction end, which may reflect a read error. The data were taken from a study of identical twins (dated by TCRdb to between 2015 and 2016). With respect to the entire study: To test whether fetal clonotypes persist, this study deep-sequenced TCR alpha and beta repertoires from monozygotic twins, from unrelated adults of various ages, and from cord blood. To rule out contamination, the twin experiments were replicated at different times with different library preparation protocols.

CDR1 and CDR2, looked up from the germline V gene, are SGHRS and YFSETQ. From its cysteine to its phenylalanine, the CDR3 spans 14 amino acids. The DNA shown is the 42-base CDR3, in frame from base 1. All donors were healthy Caucasians. Libraries were constructed by 5' RACE. The instrument given in TCRdb is Illumina HiSeq 2000. A universal primer binding site was introduced by template switching, and a unique molecular identifier was present in the final cDNA, enabling accurate counting of TCR cDNA molecules. First-strand cDNA for TCR alpha and beta chains was synthesized from specific primers in the conserved constant-segment region. To control for contamination, each cDNA library was double barcoded with a SMART-Mk sample barcode plus Illumina barcodes. TruSeq adapter sequences, together with Illumina sample barcodes, were added in two successive PCR steps. TCR alpha and beta cDNA libraries were sequenced on the Illumina HiSeq platform with custom primers. Turning to the authors' computational methods: Unique molecular identifiers were extracted from raw reads with MiGEC, and CDR3 positions were determined with MiXCR. Recombination models were inferred per individual with the repgenHMM and IGoR tools using an EM algorithm. The analysis of shared clonotypes was done with the tcR package in R, with sharing normalized by the product of cloneset sizes. Out-of-frame nonproductive sequences were analyzed to study raw recombination free of thymic and clonal selection effects. The public sequencing data were trimmed at Q25 with fastp and processed into clonotypes with MiXCR by TCRdb, which kept only in-frame beta chains. Every distinct CDR3 protein forms one entry, paired with its most common genes and DNA. None of the V and J calls come from the authors' own analysis; TCRdb made them. A total of more than 1.5 million distinct CDR3 sequences appear in this sample, about 32% of them only once. About 0.3% of the sample comes from the top ten.

The study at large found these results: Because the same donors could not be followed over many years, the conclusions relied on cross-sectional statistical analysis. Compared with coincidental sharing between unrelated individuals, out-of-frame TCR alpha sequences shared between twins showed an excess of sequences with low generation probability. Invariant T cells such as MAIT and iNKT could partly confound zero-insertion analyses, though diverse VJ usage argued against this for most clonotypes. Fewer insertions were carried by abundant cord blood beta clonotypes, a similar but weaker trend appeared in young adult naive repertoires, and no such trend appeared in memory repertoires. Recombination models systematically underestimated out-of-frame TCR alpha sharing in monozygotic twins but agreed with sharing between unrelated individuals. The excess sharing between twins in beta out-of-frame sequences was weaker because fewer shared sequences reduced the signal-to-noise ratio.

The clonotype was recovered from a newborn girl in good health. The chain is assembled from TRBV5-1 and TRBJ2-3; TRBD1 matches 10 bases in the middle. Specimen: cord blood. The bases are TGCGTCAGCAGCTTGGGACAGGGGCCAGATACGCAGTATTTT. Protein translation: CVSSLGQGPDTQYF.